This is a list of T cell receptor beta chains from one sample in a study of PD-L1 blockade in urothelial cancer. Clones were read by immunoSEQ multiplex PCR, and TCRdb kept only the in-frame ones, dropping some. The profile shows some 71,000 clones, just under 85% of them singletons. This specimen consisted of PBMCs, obtained around atezolizumab (anti-PD-L1) treatment. The receptors stem from a middle-aged man with urothelial cancer. Both conserved end residues are part of each CDR3. Fields, in order: CDR3 protein, CDR3 DNA, D gene, clone size, V gene, J gene. D genes are given only for firm matches. Size is stated for part of the rows, as once, few or many counts, or as a class when the clone is expanded.

CDR3: CASSFLELVDTQYF
DNA: TGTGCCAGCAGCTTCCTGGAACTAGTAGATACGCAGTATTTT
D: NA
size: NA
V: TRBV5-5
J: TRBJ2-3

CDR3: CAWVLAGATQYF
DNA: TGTGCCTGGGTACTAGCGGGAGCTACGCAGTATTTT
D: TRBD2
size: NA
V: TRBV30
J: TRBJ2-3

CDR3: CASSLGTGLGGYTF
DNA: TGTGCCAGCAGCTTGGGGACAGGGTTGGGTGGCTACACCTTC
D: TRBD1
size: NA
V: TRBV5-4
J: TRBJ1-2

CDR3: CASTRRAVMFF
DNA: TGTGCCAGCACCCGGCGTGCGGTTATGTTTTTT
D: NA
size: NA
V: TRBV28
J: TRBJ1-4

CDR3: CASSLASGVKNYGYTF
DNA: TGTGCCAGCAGCTTGGCATCAGGGGTGAAGAACTATGGCTACACCTTC
D: NA
size: NA
V: TRBV5-6
J: TRBJ1-2

CDR3: CASSLPTTSGNTIYF
DNA: TGTGCCAGCAGTCTCCCGACAACCTCTGGAAACACCATATATTTT
D: NA
size: NA
V: TRBV28
J: TRBJ1-3

CDR3: CASRWDRVGQFF
DNA: TGTGCCAGCAGGTGGGACAGGGTTGGGCAGTTCTTC
D: NA
size: NA
V: TRBV21-1
J: TRBJ2-1

CDR3: CSASEQANTGELFF
DNA: TGCAGCGCCTCCGAACAGGCGAACACCGGGGAGCTGTTTTTT
D: NA
size: NA
V: TRBV29-1
J: TRBJ2-2

CDR3: CASSLWTGGSYEQYF
DNA: TGTGCCAGCAGCTTGTGGACAGGCGGATCCTACGAGCAGTACTTC
D: TRBD1
size: NA
V: TRBV5-8
J: TRBJ2-7

CDR3: CASRVSGQVAHYGYTF
DNA: TGTGCCAGTAGGGTGTCGGGACAGGTGGCTCACTATGGCTACACCTTC
D: TRBD1
size: NA
V: TRBV19
J: TRBJ1-2

CDR3: CAWAAGSDPTYEQYF
DNA: TGTGCCTGGGCAGCGGGATCCGACCCCACCTACGAGCAGTACTTC
D: TRBD2
size: NA
V: TRBV30
J: TRBJ2-7

CDR3: CSAGWGGTEAFF
DNA: TGCAGCGCAGGGTGGGGAGGAACTGAAGCTTTCTTT
D: NA
size: NA
V: TRBV29-1
J: TRBJ1-1

CDR3: CAWSLDTLNTEAFF
DNA: TGTGCCTGGAGTCTGGACACTCTGAACACTGAAGCTTTCTTT
D: NA
size: NA
V: TRBV30
J: TRBJ1-1

CDR3: CASSSNTEAFF
DNA: TGTGCCAGCAGTAGCAACACTGAAGCTTTCTTT
D: NA
size: few
V: TRBV6-6
J: TRBJ1-1

CDR3: CASSEARGLAGEETQYF
DNA: TGTGCCAGCAGTGAAGCTCGTGGATTAGCGGGAGAGGAGACCCAGTACTTC
D: TRBD2
size: NA
V: TRBV2
J: TRBJ2-5

CDR3: CASSHPRSYEQYF
DNA: TGTGCCAGCAGCCACCCTAGGTCCTACGAGCAGTACTTC
D: NA
size: NA
V: TRBV27
J: TRBJ2-7

CDR3: CSVWNPGNYGYTF
DNA: TGCAGCGTTTGGAACCCGGGTAACTATGGCTACACCTTC
D: NA
size: NA
V: TRBV29-1
J: TRBJ1-2

CDR3: CASMRRVNTEAFF
DNA: TGTGCCAGCATGAGGAGGGTGAACACTGAAGCTTTCTTT
D: NA
size: NA
V: TRBV28
J: TRBJ1-1

CDR3: CASRLTGNNEQFF
DNA: TGTGCCAGCAGGCTGACAGGGAACAATGAGCAGTTCTTC
D: TRBD1
size: NA
V: TRBV2
J: TRBJ2-1

CDR3: CASSPTGGRGGYTF
DNA: TGTGCCAGCAGTCCAACAGGGGGCAGGGGTGGCTACACCTTC
D: TRBD1
size: once
V: TRBV6-4
J: TRBJ1-2

CDR3: CASSLVYSNQPQHF
DNA: TGTGCCAGCAGTTTAGTCTATAGCAATCAGCCCCAGCATTTT
D: NA
size: NA
V: TRBV28
J: TRBJ1-5

CDR3: CASSFVASSNTGELFF
DNA: TGTGCCAGCAGTTTTGTAGCTTCCTCGAACACCGGGGAGCTGTTTTTT
D: NA
size: NA
V: TRBV28
J: TRBJ2-2

CDR3: CSVSETVLADTQYF
DNA: TGCAGCGTAAGCGAAACGGTTCTCGCAGATACGCAGTATTTT
D: NA
size: NA
V: TRBV29-1
J: TRBJ2-3